The table lists the clone carrying this TCR beta chain with a count of one. Assay used: immunoSEQ multiplex PCR; TCRdb lists only in-frame clones, some missing. The data hold about 64,000 clones, with 75% to 90% observed a single time. This sample is part of a study of technical replicates of blood from several donors. CDR1 and CDR2 from the germline V gene are MNHEY and SVGAGI. This CDR3 spans 12 amino acids. Trimming at V came to 6 bases and at J to 3 bases, leaving 2 bases not matched to a gene. Sequences were obtained from PBMCs. The sequence came from a human donor in good health. Some clones in this sample may be carry-over from other donors' samples. This chain uses TRBV6-5 with TRBJ2-7; 7 bases line up with TRBD1. Here the CDR3 reads CASSRQGYEQYF. For the CDR3, the DNA is TGTGCCAGCAGCCGACAGGGCTACGAGCAGTACTTC.